Each of the 27 T cell receptor beta chains below was sequenced from the same sample in a study of breast tumors, draining lymph nodes, adjacent tissues. Axillary draining lymph nodes of breast cancer patients supplied the node samples. TCRdb reprocessed the multiplex PCR reads via MiXCR and lists one record per CDR3 protein. The sample lists about 170,000 distinct CDR3 sequences; more than 25% were seen once. Specimen: axillary lymph node tissue. These receptors all stem from a female donor with breast cancer. Some clones in this sample may be carry-over from other donors' samples.

Turning to this clonotype: Germline and junction disagree at one end, which may indicate a read error. This sequence joins TRBV7-7 and TRBJ2-3; the match to TRBD2 covers 12 bases. Germline V CDR1 and CDR2: SSHAT, FNYEAQ (reference sequence). The CDR3 totals 18 residues. The DNA for the CDR3 is TGTGCTAGCAGCTTAGGGGACAGACTAGCGGGAGTAACAGATACGCAGTATTTT. This gives the protein CASSLGDRLAGVTDTQYF.

Concerning this clonotype itself: At one end, the junction sequence differs from germline, possibly due to a read error. This sequence joins TRBV7-3 and TRBJ1-4, with D possibly TRBD1 on 5 matching bases. Germline V lookup: CDR1 SGHTA, CDR2 FQGTGA. The CDR3 runs to 12 residues. In nucleotides, the CDR3 is TGTGCCAGCGGCTTGGGGGTGGAAAAACTGTTTTTT. This encodes CASGLGVEKLFF.

This clonotype was recorded at least ten times. The chain employs TRBV12-3 or TRBV12-4 and TRBJ1-5, with 9 bases lining up with TRBD1. After removal of 5 bases from V and 2 bases from J, the junction contained 10 bases not matched to a gene. This CDR3 spans 17 amino acids. The CDR3 is CASSRGTGSGGNQPQHF. The CDR3 nucleotides read TGTGCCAGCAGTAGAGGGACAGGGTCAGGTGGCAATCAGCCCCAGCATTTT.

This clonotype was found many times. The V gene is TRBV30, the J gene TRBJ2-5; D might be TRBD1 or TRBD2, each matching 5 bases. Trimming took 0 bases from V and 2 from J, leaving 13 bases between them. This CDR3 is 15 amino acids long. Germline lookup yields CDR1 GTSNPN and CDR2 SVGIG (reference sequence). CDR3 in DNA: TGTGCCTGGAGTGTCAGAGGGGTACCACAAGAGACCCAGTACTTC. Translating it yields CAWSVRGVPQETQYF.

This clonotype was seen ten or more times. The rearrangement links TRBV11-2 to TRBJ2-3; TRBD1 agrees at 11 bases. The V gene's germline CDR1 is SGHAT and CDR2 FQNNGV. This CDR3 comprises 17 residues. Trimming at V came to 5 bases and at J to 3 bases, leaving 10 bases not matched to a gene. Written as DNA, the CDR3 is TGTGCCAGCAGCCTACAAAGGACAGGGGGCCGGACAGATACGCAGTATTTT. Protein sequence: CASSLQRTGGRTDTQYF.

This clonotype has more than one count but fewer than ten. The chain recombines TRBV19 with TRBJ1-1; D gene unclear. Trimming removed 6 bases from V and 0 bases from J, with 11 bases in between. There are 14 residues in the CDR3. Germline assignment: CDR1 LNHDA and CDR2 SQIVND (reference sequence). CDR3 nucleotides: TGTGCCAGTAGATGGACGGCCATGAACACTGAAGCTTTCTTT. Translating gives CASRWTAMNTEAFF.

The sample holds one count of this clonotype. A read error may account for a junction end that differs from germline. This rearrangement joins TRBV7-6 to TRBJ2-7, with 10 bases that match TRBD1. From germline, CDR1 is SGHVS and CDR2 FNYEAQ. There are 17 residues in the CDR3. CDR3 bases: TGCGCCAGCAGCTTGGGTCACCGGGACAGGGGCTCCTACGAGCAGTACTTC. Its translation: CASSLGHRDRGSYEQYF.

The V gene is TRBV5-4, the J gene TRBJ2-7; no reliable D call. Trimming cost V 1 base and J 2 bases, with 10 bases left between them. Germline V gene sequence: CDR1 SGHNT, CDR2 YYREEE (reference sequence). This CDR3 comprises 14 residues. As DNA, the CDR3 is TGTGCCAGCAGCTTGCCTAGTACCCCCTACGAGCAGTACTTC. Encoded protein: CASSLPSTPYEQYF. Full variable domain (missing parts from reference TRBV5-4 and TRBJ2-7): ETGVTQSPTHLIKTRGQQVTLRCSSQSGHNTVSWYQQALGQGPQFIFQYYREEENGRGNFPPRFSGLQFPNYSSELNVNALELDDSALYLCASSLPSTPYEQYFGPGTRLTVT.

The table lists this clonotype with many counts. The chain is built from TRBV7-2 and TRBJ2-2; D is tentatively TRBD1 or TRBD2 (5 bases each). Between the trimmed V and J ends, which lost 1 base and 1 base, there was a span of 10 bases. CDR3 length equals 16 residues. Germline V CDR1 and CDR2: SGHTA, FQGNSA. CDR3 in DNA: TGTGCCAGCAGCTTAGGGAGGACAATGAACACCGGGGAGCTGTTTTTT. Protein: CASSLGRTMNTGELFF.

In this sample, this clonotype turned up many times. V gene TRBV3-1 combines with J gene TRBJ2-1; tentatively, D is TRBD2 (6 bases). Germline V lookup: CDR1 LGHDT, CDR2 YNNKEL (reference sequence). This CDR3 spans 15 amino acids. V lost 0 bases to trimming and J lost 6 bases, with 12 bases between them. The CDR3: CASSQDVLAGNEQFF. For the CDR3, the DNA is TGTGCCAGCAGCCAAGACGTACTAGCCGGCAATGAGCAGTTCTTC.

This clonotype was recorded at least ten times. The V gene is TRBV9, the J gene TRBJ1-2; TRBD1 might be the D (6 bases). V gave up 3 bases and J gave up 3 bases, with 12 bases separating them. This CDR3 spans 14 amino acids. The V gene's germline CDR1 is SGDLS and CDR2 YYNGEE. The CDR3 DNA sequence: TGTGCCAGCAGCGCTCGACAGGATGACTATGGCTACACCTTC. Its protein is CASSARQDDYGYTF.

V and J are TRBV5-4 and TRBJ1-1; a weak D match, TRBD1 (6 bases). The CDR3 has 12 amino acids. V lost 4 bases and J lost 11, with 15 bases in between. CDR1 is SGHNT, CDR2 YYREEE, per germline (reference sequence). CDR3 sequence reads: CASSDNREGAFF. CDR3 in DNA: TGTGCCAGCAGCGACAACAGGGAGGGGGCTTTCTTT. Supplemented by reference TRBV5-4 and TRBJ1-1, the full variable domain reads ETGVTQSPTHLIKTRGQQVTLRCSSQSGHNTVSWYQQALGQGPQFIFQYYREEENGRGNFPPRFSGLQFPNYSSELNVNALELDDSALYLCASSDNREGAFFGQGTRLTVV.

The count of this clonotype is one. An end of the junction does not agree with germline; a read error may underlie this. V gene TRBV12-5 combines with J gene TRBJ2-2; possible D gene TRBD1, 5 bases. Germline V gives CDR1 LGHNT, CDR2 FRNRAP. The CDR3 contains 14 residues. CDR3 residues: CANGSFQGYGELFF. As DNA, the CDR3 is TGTGCTAATGGTTCCTTCCAGGGTTACGGGGAGCTGTTTTTT.

The V call is TRBV19, the J call TRBJ2-2; D uncertain. V lost 6 bases and J lost 3, with 14 bases in between. CDR1 and CDR2 from the germline V gene are LNHDA and SQIVND (reference sequence). The CDR3 is 15 residues long. The CDR3 here is CASRLGRIHTGELFF. CDR3 bases: TGTGCCAGTAGGTTAGGGCGGATCCACACCGGGGAGCTGTTTTTT.

This clonotype turned up a few times. A read error may be the cause here, since a much bigger clone is one base away. The V and J genes are TRBV30 and TRBJ2-1; TRBD2 matches at 10 bases. V lost 4 bases to trimming and J lost 9 bases; unmatched junction nucleotides: 0. The CDR3 is 11 amino acids. The germline V gene has CDR1 GTSNPN and CDR2 SVGIG (reference sequence). The CDR3 DNA is TGTGCCTGGACTAGCGGGGGTGAGCAGTTCTTC. Translation gives CAWTSGGEQFF.

This chain connects TRBV11-3 to TRBJ1-1, with 7 bases aligning to TRBD1. This CDR3 has 18 residues. Germline V gene sequence: CDR1 SGHNT, CDR2 YENEEA. V was clipped by 0 bases and J by 3 bases; unmatched bases: 13. This CDR3 reads CASSLDLAGGDGDTEAFF. In DNA form, the CDR3 reads TGTGCCAGCAGCTTAGATCTGGCAGGGGGGGATGGAGACACTGAAGCTTTCTTT.

This clonotype was detected ten times or more. The V and J genes are TRBV2 and TRBJ2-1; either TRBD1 or TRBD2 may fit D (5 bases each). Between the trimmed V and J ends, which lost 3 bases and 0 bases, there was a span of 18 bases. Germline values: CDR1 SNHLY, CDR2 FYNNEI. The CDR3 has 18 amino acids. The CDR3 sequence is CASSEGVWRDDSYNEQFF. As DNA, the CDR3 is TGTGCCAGCAGTGAGGGGGTTTGGCGAGACGACTCCTACAATGAGCAGTTCTTC.

A remark on this clonotype: A read error is likely, as this CDR3 ends without the conserved phenylalanine or tryptophan. J is TRBJ2-2 and V is TRBV12-3 or TRBV12-4; D is undetermined. The DNA end lines up better with TRBJ1-1; the J call may be wrong. The CDR3 length is 12 residues. CDR3 sequence reads: CASRKGNTEAFL. DNA of the CDR3: TGTGCCAGCAGGAAAGGGAACACTGAAGCTTTCTTA.

The sample holds many counts of this clonotype. The CDR3 nucleotides are TGTGCCAGCAGCCCTTCCCCCTCTAGTGTAGAGCAGTTCTTC. It specifies CASSPSPSSVEQFF. The chain is built from TRBV7-3 and TRBJ2-1; no firm D call. From germline, CDR1 is SGHTA and CDR2 FQGTGA. The CDR3 is 14 residues long. Trimming removed 5 bases from V and 10 bases from J, with 18 bases in between.

This clonotype appeared many times. V usage is TRBV7-3 and J usage is TRBJ2-2, with a possible D match to TRBD2 (5 bases). The CDR3 loop spans 13 amino acids. Germline V lookup: CDR1 SGHTA, CDR2 FQGTGA. V gave up 5 bases and J gave up 7 bases, with 11 bases separating them. CDR3 DNA: TGTGCCAGCAGCCAGACCCGGGGCGGGGAGCTGTTTTTT. It specifies CASSQTRGGELFF.

This clonotype was seen ten or more times. The chain carries TRBV19 and TRBJ2-7, with D tentatively TRBD1 (5 bases). This CDR3 is built from 14 residues. The V gene lost 6 bases and the J gene lost 4 bases, with 16 bases spanning the gap. In germline, CDR1 is LNHDA, CDR2 SQIVND (reference sequence). This chain's CDR3 is CASRRAKGQYEQYF. The CDR3 DNA sequence: TGTGCCAGTAGAAGGGCGAAGGGGCAATACGAGCAGTACTTC.

In regard to this clonotype: This clone may be a read error of a much larger clone one base away. J is TRBJ2-1 and V is TRBV6-4; D might be TRBD1 or TRBD2, each matching 5 bases. V dropped 5 bases and J dropped 8 bases, with 16 bases sitting between them. From germline, CDR1 is MRHNA and CDR2 SNTAGT. This CDR3 contains 14 residues. CDR3 sequence (DNA): TGTGCCAGCAGTCACCCGCCAAGGGACGATGAGCAGTTCTTC. This gives the protein CASSHPPRDDEQFF.

The chain carries TRBV3-2 and TRBJ2-2; the table names TRBD1, a call not compared with the DNA. TRBV3-2 counts as a pseudogene. This CDR3 contains 19 residues. The CDR3 bases are TGTGCCAACAGCCACCCGGTCCGGGACGGGGGGTGGCACACCGGGGAGCTGTTTTTT. Translation gives CANSHPVRDGGWHTGELFF.

This clonotype was counted at least ten times. V is TRBV7-6 and J is TRBJ1-5; maybe TRBD1 (6 bases). The CDR3 sequence is 17 residues long. The V gene lost 5 bases and the J gene lost 0 bases, with 17 bases spanning the gap. Germline V gives CDR1 SGHVS, CDR2 FNYEAQ. The CDR3 DNA follows: TGTGCCAGCAGCCCAGGGGTGGGGCTATATAGCAATCAGCCCCAGCATTTT. Residues: CASSPGVGLYSNQPQHF.

Concerning this clonotype: Given a much more abundant clone one base away, this may be a read error. The V call is TRBV7-2, the J call TRBJ1-2, with D maybe TRBD1 (5 bases). CDR3 length: 15 residues. Germline values: CDR1 SGHTA, CDR2 FQGNSA. This CDR3 reads CASSLDLRSSWGYPF. CDR3 bases: TGTGCCAGCAGCTTAGATTTACGGTCCTCTTGGGGCTACCCCTTT.

In its sample, this clonotype was seen many times. The rearrangement joins TRBV9 to TRBJ2-5; 11 bases match TRBD2. The CDR3 length is 18 residues. Germline CDR1 is SGDLS and CDR2 is YYNGEE. J was trimmed by 5 bases and V by 0 bases; bases with no gene match: 12. The CDR3 nucleotides are TGTGCCAGCAGCGTAGAAAGGGATAGCGGGGGGGGAGGTGAGACCCAGTACTTC. It is translated as CASSVERDSGGGGETQYF. The full variable domain, its missing parts supplied by reference TRBV9 and TRBJ2-5, is DSGVTQTPKHLITATGQRVTLRCSPRSGDLSVYWYQQSLDQGLQFLIQYYNGEERAKGNILERFSAQQFPDLHSELNLSSLELGDSALYFCASSVERDSGGGGETQYFGPGTRLLVL.

At least ten counts were recorded for this clonotype. This sequence joins TRBV24-1 and TRBJ2-3, with D perhaps being TRBD1 or TRBD2 (5 bases each). Between the trimmed V and J ends, which lost 4 bases and 8 bases, there was a span of 12 bases. This CDR3 region has 13 residues. Germline CDR1 KGHDR, CDR2 SFDVKD. CDR3 coding DNA: TGTGCCACCAGTGAGGGACCTTCGGCTACGCAGTATTTT. Encoded protein: CATSEGPSATQYF.